A selection of T cell receptor beta chains follows, all from one sample in a study of blood T cell repertoires in COVID-19. Generated by immunoSEQ multiplex PCR, the TCRdb table keeps only in-frame clones and is missing some. The sample holds about 220,000 clones, about 81% seen once. The sample consisted of peripheral blood. The origin of the receptors is a woman in her 70s with COVID-19, enrolled during active disease. Both conserved end residues are part of each CDR3. Fields, in order: D gene, V gene, J gene, CDR3 protein. A D gene is named only where the DNA matches it firmly.

D: TRBD1; V: TRBV28; J: TRBJ2-3; CDR3: CASSPGTASTDTQYF
D: TRBD1; V: TRBV4-2; J: TRBJ2-7; CDR3: CASSQQGQVSYEQYF
D: TRBD2; V: TRBV9; J: TRBJ2-7; CDR3: CASSLTSGSVEQYF
D: -; V: TRBV29-1; J: TRBJ1-2; CDR3: CSVQRESYGYTF
D: -; V: TRBV2; J: TRBJ1-5; CDR3: CASSGGYNQPQHF
D: -; V: TRBV24-1; J: TRBJ2-3; CDR3: CATSDSRTSTDTQYF
D: -; V: TRBV28; J: TRBJ2-7; CDR3: CASSFKGTTEYF
D: -; V: TRBV19; J: TRBJ2-6; CDR3: CASSTRDTSFSGANVLTF
D: -; V: TRBV28; J: TRBJ2-7; CDR3: CASSPLSYEQYF
D: -; V: TRBV5-4; J: TRBJ1-6; CDR3: CASSLAAGNNSPLHF
D: -; V: TRBV5-1; J: TRBJ1-1; CDR3: CASSLGQITEAFF
D: -; V: TRBV7-2; J: TRBJ2-5; CDR3: CASSPGGVLGTQYF
D: -; V: TRBV28; J: TRBJ1-4; CDR3: CASSSQGGGANEKLFF
D: -; V: TRBV19; J: TRBJ1-1; CDR3: CASSQGRNTEAFF
D: TRBD1; V: TRBV6-5; J: TRBJ1-2; CDR3: CASSSAGGVGYTF
D: -; V: TRBV7-9; J: TRBJ2-2; CDR3: CASSPSRGSGGELFF
D: TRBD1; V: TRBV24-1; J: TRBJ2-5; CDR3: CATSDFRQGAETQYF
D: TRBD1; V: TRBV30; J: TRBJ1-1; CDR3: CAWSMTGGAFF
D: TRBD1; V: TRBV3-1/TRBV3-2; J: TRBJ1-1; CDR3: CASRRTGLNTEAFF
D: -; V: TRBV7-2; J: TRBJ2-2; CDR3: CASSSNYPNTGELFF
D: -; V: TRBV9; J: TRBJ2-6; CDR3: CASSPGGANVLTF
D: -; V: TRBV6-6; J: TRBJ1-3; CDR3: CASSYIKGEGNTIYF
D: -; V: TRBV25-1; J: TRBJ1-1; CDR3: CARIVHRTDRNTEAFF
D: TRBD2; V: TRBV28; J: TRBJ2-3; CDR3: CASRPREGKDTQYF
D: TRBD1; V: TRBV28; J: TRBJ1-6; CDR3: CASNRPGGNSPLHF
D: -; V: TRBV28; J: TRBJ1-1; CDR3: CASLRDWNTEAFF
D: -; V: TRBV6-2/TRBV6-3; J: TRBJ1-5; CDR3: CASSYGGGGNQPQHF
D: TRBD1; V: TRBV29-1; J: TRBJ2-1; CDR3: CSTKATGMTYNEQFF